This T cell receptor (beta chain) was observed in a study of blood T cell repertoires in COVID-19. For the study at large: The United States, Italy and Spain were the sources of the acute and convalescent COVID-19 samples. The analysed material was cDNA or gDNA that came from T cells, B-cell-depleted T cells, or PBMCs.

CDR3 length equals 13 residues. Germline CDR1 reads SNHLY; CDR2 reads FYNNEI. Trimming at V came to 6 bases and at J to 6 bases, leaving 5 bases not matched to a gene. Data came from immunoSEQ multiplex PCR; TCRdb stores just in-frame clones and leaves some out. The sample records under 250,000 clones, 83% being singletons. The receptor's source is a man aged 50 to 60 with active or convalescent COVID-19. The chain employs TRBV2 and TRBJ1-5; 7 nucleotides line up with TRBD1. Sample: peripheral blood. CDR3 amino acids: CASRPTGTQPQHF. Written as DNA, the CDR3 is TGTGCCAGCAGGCCGACAGGGACTCAGCCCCAGCATTTT.